This T cell receptor (beta chain) was profiled in a study of cytomegalovirus exposure and HLA in healthy donors. Method: immunoSEQ multiplex PCR; TCRdb's copy keeps in-frame clones and lacks some. The sample consists of approximately 150,000 clones, about 89% of them appearing once. This clone was observed a single time. The CDR3 runs 15 residues. Germline V lookup: CDR1 MDHEN, CDR2 SYDVKM. Trimming removed 5 bases from V and 1 base from J; junction bases left unmatched: 6. The receptor was isolated from a man aged 18 to 29 in good health and CMV-seropositive. The specimen was PBMCs. The chain joins TRBV28 to TRBJ1-1, with 8 bases matching TRBD1. CDR3 bases: TGTGCCAGCAGTCTAGCCGGGACAGGGAACACTGAAGCTTTCTTT. Amino acids: CASSLAGTGNTEAFF.